This T cell receptor beta chain was obtained from a study of CD8+CD57+ T cells in acquired aplastic anemia. Study in general: Sorted CD4+ and CD8+ cells yielded roughly 3.1 ug of DNA on average. Whole-study results and caveats: Roughly 28 was the count of CD8+ CDR3 sequences that patients shared with controls.

By flow cytometry, patients selected for sequencing had shown an expansion of CD8+CD57+ cells. This clonotype was seen repeatedly, ten times or more. Its antigen remains unidentified. Genomic DNA was employed as the template in profiling TCR beta VDJ and CDR3. One entry per CDR3 protein, called by TCRdb with MiXCR from the reads. The sample consists of 170,000 or so distinct CDR3 sequences, about 60% of them appearing once. Germline CDR1 SGHRS, CDR2 YFSETQ. The ends were cut back, 0 bases at V and 1 base at J, with 9 bases in the middle. The length of the CDR3 is 15 residues. The chain recombines TRBV5-1 with TRBJ2-3; the D gene is possibly TRBD2 (6 bases). The sequenced material came from sorted CD4+, CD8+, or CD8+CD57+ T cells (not recorded which) from PBMCs. The receptor was derived from a human donor with aplastic anemia. CDR3 DNA sequence: TGCGCCAGCAGCTTGGATACGGGGGGCACAGATACGCAGTATTTT. This codes for CASSLDTGGTDTQYF.